The 8 T cell receptor beta chains in this list originate from one sample, sequenced in a study of cytotoxic CD8 clonotypes in ibrutinib-treated CLL. The repertoire was sequenced with immunoSEQ multiplex PCR; TCRdb's copy has only in-frame clones and lacks some. The table has about 80,000 clones, around 79% seen once; the top ten hold 4.8%. The source material was PBMCs, sampled after 12 months of ibrutinib treatment. These receptor sequences come from a human donor with chronic lymphocytic leukemia.

This chain joins TRBV28 and TRBJ2-1; 7 bases line up with TRBD1. Looked up from germline, CDR1 is MDHEN and CDR2 is SYDVKM. The V and J ends lost 6 bases and 5 bases, in that order; junction bases with no gene match: 7. The CDR3 length is 14 residues. CDR3 coding DNA: TGTGCCAGCAGACACGGGACAGAGCACAATGAGCAGTTCTTC. Encoded protein: CASRHGTEHNEQFF.

J is TRBJ1-5 and V is TRBV2, with D possibly being TRBD1 (5 bases). V was clipped by 6 bases and J by 2 bases, with 17 bases between them. This CDR3 contains 16 residues. Germline lookup yields CDR1 SNHLY and CDR2 FYNNEI. Here the CDR3 DNA reads TGTGCCAGCAGAACCACAGGAATGGGGGGCAATCAGCCCCAGCATTTT. It codes for CASRTTGMGGNQPQHF.

V usage is TRBV4-1 and J usage is TRBJ2-2, with D tentatively TRBD2 (6 bases). Germline-derived CDR1 and CDR2 are MGHRA and YSYEKL. The CDR3 runs 14 residues. Trimming shortened V by 0 bases and J by 6 bases, and 8 bases separated the two germline ends. The CDR3, as DNA: TGCGCCAGCAGCCAAGAGACGGGGGCCGGGGAGCTGTTTTTT. This gives the protein CASSQETGAGELFF.

This clone was seen a few times. V is TRBV6-5 and J is TRBJ1-1, with TRBD1 matching 11 bases. This CDR3 contains 15 residues. Trimming cost V 7 bases and J 4 bases; bases outside gene matches: 8. Germline CDR1 MNHEY, CDR2 SVGAGI. CDR3 nucleotides: TGTGCCAGCACCCGAGTGGGGACAGGGGGCACTGAAGCTTTCTTT. The encoded protein is CASTRVGTGGTEAFF.

The chain is built from TRBV7-2 and TRBJ1-2; D is possibly TRBD1 (5 bases). Trimming took off 3 bases at V and 0 bases at J, with 11 bases between the two ends. Per germline, CDR1 SGHTA and CDR2 FQGNSA. CDR3 size: 15 residues. The CDR3: CASSLGSTANYGYTF. As DNA, the CDR3 is TGTGCCAGCAGCTTGGGCTCGACAGCTAACTATGGCTACACCTTC.

The chain carries TRBV6-1 and TRBJ2-3; D remains unclear. The V end was cut by 3 bases, the J end by 1 base, with 11 bases between. The CDR3 loop spans 15 amino acids. The germline gives CDR1 MNHNS, CDR2 SASEGT. Here the CDR3 DNA reads TGTGCCAGCAGTGAGATCGGATGGCGCACAGATACGCAGTATTTT. As protein: CASSEIGWRTDTQYF.

The CDR3 here is CASSLDRSGEQFF. CDR3 coding DNA: TGTGCCAGCAGCTTAGATAGGTCTGGTGAGCAGTTCTTC. This chain joins TRBV11-3 and TRBJ2-1; D not certain. V lost 0 bases to trimming and J lost 9 bases, with 9 bases between them. The CDR3 totals 13 residues. Germline assignment: CDR1 SGHNT and CDR2 YENEEA.

This chain links TRBV5-1 with TRBJ2-5; 8 bases align to TRBD1. Trimming took 4 bases from V and 4 from J; bases not matched to a gene: 9. The CDR3 is made up of 15 amino acids. Per the germline V gene, CDR1 is SGHRS and CDR2 is YFSETQ. The CDR3 loop is CASSTRTGKSETQYF. CDR3 DNA: TGCGCCAGCAGCACCCGGACAGGGAAATCAGAGACCCAGTACTTC.